These 3 T cell receptor beta chains originate from one sample sequenced in a study of CD8 T cells in ankylosing spondylitis. Study-wide results and caveats: It appeared that ankylosing spondylitis blood was characterized by a TCR beta motif of about eight highly homologous variants.

TCRdb called the 5' RACE reads again in MiXCR, with one record for every CDR3 protein. Among hundreds of thousands of distinct CDR3 sequences listed, 12% were seen once. The antigens these receptors bind are not known. Specimen: blood, either unsorted or a sorted T cell fraction (not recorded which). The source is a male donor with ankylosing spondylitis.

This clonotype has a handful of counts. V usage is TRBV12-3 or TRBV12-4 and J usage is TRBJ2-7; perhaps TRBD2 as D (6 bases). Trimming stripped 5 bases from V and 8 bases from J, with 16 bases between. This CDR3 comprises 13 residues. The CDR3 loop is CASSSFGGGKQYF. CDR3 DNA sequence: TGTGCCAGCAGTAGTTTCGGGGGAGGAAAGCAGTACTTC.

The chain links TRBV20-1 to TRBJ2-7; D gene ambiguous. This CDR3 has 10 residues. The germline V gene encodes CDR1 DFQATT and CDR2 SNEGSKA (reference sequence). Trimming took off 6 bases at V and 9 bases at J, with 12 bases between the two ends. DNA for the CDR3: TGCAGTGCATTTAAGGTGGGGCAGTACTTC. This codes for CSAFKVGQYF.

This clonotype was counted between two and nine times. The rearrangement links TRBV7-3 to TRBJ2-1; 9 bases line up with TRBD2. The ends lost 1 base at V and 10 bases at J; junction bases unmatched: 8. CDR3 length equals 15 residues. Germline loops: CDR1 SGHTA, CDR2 FQGTGA. CDR3 region: CASSLNSGGAWEQFF. The CDR3 DNA is TGTGCCAGCAGCTTAAATAGCGGGGGCGCGTGGGAGCAGTTCTTC.